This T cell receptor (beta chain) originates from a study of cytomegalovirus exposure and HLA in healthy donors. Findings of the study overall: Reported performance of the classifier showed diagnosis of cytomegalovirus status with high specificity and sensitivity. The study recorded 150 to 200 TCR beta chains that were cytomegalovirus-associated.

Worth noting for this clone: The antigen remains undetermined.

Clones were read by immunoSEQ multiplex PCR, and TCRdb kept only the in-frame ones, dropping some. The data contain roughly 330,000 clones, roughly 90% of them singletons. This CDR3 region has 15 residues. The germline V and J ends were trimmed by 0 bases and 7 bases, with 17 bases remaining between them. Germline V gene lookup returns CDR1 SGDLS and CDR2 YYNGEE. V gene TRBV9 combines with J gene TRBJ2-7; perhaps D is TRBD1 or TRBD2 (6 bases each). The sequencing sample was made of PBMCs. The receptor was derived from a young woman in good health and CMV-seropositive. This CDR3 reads CASSVGGAQIREQYF. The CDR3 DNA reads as TGTGCCAGCAGCGTAGGGGGGGCCCAGATCCGGGAGCAGTACTTC.